A selection of T cell receptor beta chains follows, all from one sample in a study of T cells in Graves' hyperthyroidism and ophthalmopathy. TCRdb re-analysed the multiplex PCR reads in MiXCR, keeping a single row per CDR3 protein. The sample includes about 640,000 distinct CDR3 sequences, more than 20% of them seen just once. Sequenced input: blood. The source of these receptors is a man aged 30-40 years with Graves' ophthalmopathy. The CDR3 runs from the conserved cysteine through the conserved F or W. The D gene is left open where the match is weak. The listing skips clone size in some rows; elsewhere it reads once, few, many or a size class.

J,V,D,size,CDR3,DNA
TRBJ2-2,TRBV7-2,.,.,CASSPFPGELFF,TGTGCCAGCAGCCCGTTCCCCGGGGAGCTGTTTTTT
TRBJ1-6,TRBV7-9,.,few,CASSLDAAHSPLHF,TGTGCCAGCAGCTTAGACGCAGCCCATTCACCCCTCCACTTT
TRBJ2-7,TRBV3-1,.,many,CASSSKGGPTYEQYF,TGTGCCAGCAGCTCGAAGGGTGGGCCCACCTACGAGCAGTACTTC
TRBJ1-1,TRBV19,.,few,CASSTGHWNTEAFF,TGTGCCAGTAGTACGGGACATTGGAACACTGAAGCTTTCTTT
TRBJ2-3,TRBV28,TRBD2,many,CASSRWTSGTDTQYF,TGTGCCAGCAGTCGATGGACTAGCGGCACAGATACGCAGTATTTT
TRBJ1-1,TRBV5-1,.,.,CASSLGTRGGSNTEAFF,TGTGCCAGCAGCTTAGGCACCCGCGGGGGGTCGAACACTGAAGCTTTCTTT
TRBJ1-1,TRBV28,.,many,CASSTFFGGSTEAFF,TGTGCCAGCAGCACGTTCTTCGGGGGGAGCACTGAAGCTTTCTTT
TRBJ2-1,TRBV18,.,.,CASSPSGAPPYNEQFF,TGTGCCAGCTCACCCTCGGGGGCTCCTCCCTACAATGAGCAGTTCTTC
TRBJ2-2,TRBV5-1,.,.,CASSLVSQTNTGELFF,TGCGCCAGCAGCTTGGTATCACAGACCAACACCGGGGAGCTGTTTTTT
TRBJ2-7,TRBV19,.,few,CASSSAGRTYEQYF,TGTGCCAGTAGTAGCGCAGGGAGGACCTACGAGCAGTACTTC
TRBJ2-5,TRBV7-9,TRBD2,.,CASGSSGRGWETQYF,TGTGCCAGCGGGTCTAGCGGGAGAGGATGGGAGACCCAGTACTTC
TRBJ1-5,TRBV28,.,few,CASSLPGGNNQPQHF,TGTGCCAGCAGTTTACCAGGTGGGAACAATCAGCCCCAGCATTTT